This T cell receptor (beta chain) was sequenced during a study of cytomegalovirus exposure and HLA in healthy donors. The CDR3 has 12 residues. The germline CDR1 and CDR2 sequences are SGHDN and FVKESK. V lost 6 bases and J lost 2, with 8 bases in between. Whole-study results and caveats: Many donors carried some public TCRs, although rarity characterized most TCR sequences. Researchers counted approximately 160 TCR beta chains as cytomegalovirus-associated.

Generated by immunoSEQ multiplex PCR, the TCRdb table keeps only in-frame clones and is missing some. Of about 280,000 clones listed, 80% to 90% are singletons. Concerning this clone: No antigen is known for it.

The V gene is TRBV14, the J gene TRBJ2-7, with a weak D call TRBD1 (6 bases). This TCR came from a young woman in good health and CMV-seronegative. Specimen: PBMCs. The CDR3 bases are TGTGCCAGCAGAGGGGGAACCTACGAGCAGTACTTC. Amino acids: CASRGGTYEQYF. Together with reference TRBV14 and TRBJ2-7, the CDR3 gives the full variable domain: EAGVTQFPSHSVIEKGQTVTLRCDPISGHDNLYWYRRVMGKEIKFLLHFVKESKQDESGMPNNRFLAERTGGTYSTLKVQPAELEDSGVYFCASRGGTYEQYFGPGTRLTVT.